These 20 T cell receptor beta chains came from one sample sequenced in a study of T cells expressing NK-cell markers. TCRdb reprocessed the 5' RACE reads; each CDR3 protein has one entry and no DNA is given. The sample table sets out 450,000 to 600,000 distinct CDR3 sequences. The sequenced material came from blood T cells: a sorted CD56 or NKG2C T cell subset, CD4+ or CD8+ T cells, or bulk PBMC T cells (not recorded which). The receptor set was obtained from a man younger than 35 in good health.

The chain is built from TRBV25-1 and TRBJ2-1; TCRdb's assignment of TRBD2 cannot be checked, as there is no DNA. In germline, CDR1 is MGHDK, CDR2 SYGVNS. The CDR3 is made up of 17 amino acids. The CDR3 region is CASSDPGLADSYNEQFF.

V gene TRBV12-3 or TRBV12-4 combines with J gene TRBJ2-7; TCRdb indicates TRBD1, and absent DNA this call remains unverified. This CDR3 region has 17 residues. This chain's CDR3 is CASSSKGQGPNRVEQYF.

The chain recombines TRBV5-1 with TRBJ2-1; TCRdb outputs TRBD2, but without DNA this stays unchecked. The CDR3 totals 16 residues. Germline lookup yields CDR1 SGHRS and CDR2 YFSETQ. This CDR3 reads CASSYPGREGLHEQFF.

V is TRBV6-1 and J is TRBJ2-2; TCRdb reports TRBD2, a call that lacks DNA to check it against. The CDR3 extends over 16 amino acids. Per the germline V gene, CDR1 is MNHNS and CDR2 is SASEGT. CDR3 sequence: CASSRTGTSAIGELFF.

The chain couples TRBV5-5 to TRBJ2-1; TCRdb picks TRBD1, but there is no DNA to check that call. The CDR3 sequence is 14 residues long. Germline lookup yields CDR1 SGHKS and CDR2 YYEKEE (reference sequence). The chain's CDR3 is CASSFETIKGEQFF.

The chain carries TRBV5-6 and TRBJ2-5; TCRdb indicates TRBD1, and absent DNA this call remains unverified. Per germline, CDR1 SGHDT and CDR2 YYEEEE. The CDR3 has 15 residues. CDR3 loop: CASSSPDRGLGAQYF.

This sequence joins TRBV6-2 or TRBV6-3 and TRBJ2-7; absent DNA, TCRdb's TRBD2 call cannot be checked. This CDR3 is 13 amino acids long. The V gene's germline CDR1 is MNHEY and CDR2 SVGEGT. This CDR3 is CASSVGLAGVPYF.

J is TRBJ2-7 and V is TRBV6-5. CDR1 is MNHEY and CDR2 is SVGAGI in the germline V gene. This CDR3 has 15 amino acids. The CDR3 protein is CASSYSTYGSYEQYF.

The gene calls are TRBV5-1 and TRBJ2-1; lacking DNA, the TRBD2 call made by TCRdb goes unchecked. CDR3 size: 16 residues. CDR1 SGHRS and CDR2 YFSETQ come from the germline V gene. The CDR3: CASSLPTGLAVNEQFF.

V gene TRBV12-3 or TRBV12-4 combines with J gene TRBJ2-3. This CDR3 spans 15 amino acids. CDR3 in amino acids: CASSPDWASTDTQYF.

This chain connects TRBV20-1 to TRBJ2-1. The CDR3 is 13 residues long. Germline CDR1 is DFQATT and CDR2 is SNEGSKA (reference sequence). CDR3 region: CSAQIPTYNEQFF.

V is TRBV3-1 and J is TRBJ1-1; the TRBD1 assignment by TCRdb is unverifiable without DNA. CDR3 size: 16 residues. Germline V gene sequence: CDR1 LGHDT, CDR2 YNNKEL (reference sequence). The CDR3 loop reads CASSPTGPTSGTEAFF.

The chain links TRBV6-2 or TRBV6-3 to TRBJ2-2. The CDR3 extends over 14 amino acids. Germline V lookup: CDR1 MNHEY, CDR2 SVGEGT. CDR3 sequence: CASRLQGSTGELFF.

The rearrangement uses TRBV7-8 and TRBJ2-7. Per germline, CDR1 SGHVS and CDR2 FQNEAQ. The CDR3 loop spans 13 amino acids. CDR3 region: CASSRVDRYEQYF.

The J gene is TRBJ2-6, the V gene TRBV27; TCRdb names TRBD2, which stays unverified in the absence of DNA. CDR3 length: 15 residues. In germline, CDR1 is MNHEY, CDR2 SMNVEV (reference sequence). The CDR3 reads CASSWALGGANVLTF. The whole variable domain, remainder taken from reference TRBV27 and TRBJ2-6, is EAQVTQNPRYLITVTGKKLTVTCSQNMNHEYMSWYRQDPGLGLRQIYYSMNVEVTDKGDVPEGYKVSRKEKRNFPLILESPSPNQTSLYFCASSWALGGANVLTFGAGSRLTVL.

This rearrangement joins TRBV4-1 to TRBJ2-7; TCRdb gives TRBD1 as the D gene, but with no DNA this cannot be confirmed. CDR3 length: 22 amino acids. CDR1 is MGHRA and CDR2 is YSYEKL in the germline V gene. The CDR3 sequence is CASSQDYDFGTDSNLPSYEQYF.

The chain combines TRBV21-1 with TRBJ2-2; TCRdb gives TRBD2 as the D gene, but with no DNA this cannot be confirmed. TRBV21-1 is a documented pseudogene. The CDR3 spans 16 residues. The CDR3 sequence is CASSKAWLAGEEELFF.

The chain is built from TRBV12-3 or TRBV12-4 and TRBJ1-1; TCRdb returns TRBD1, unconfirmable since there is no DNA. The CDR3 runs to 14 residues. This chain's CDR3 is CASSLETGYTEAFF.

CDR3: CASSSFEKLFF. The rearrangement joins TRBV3-1 to TRBJ1-4. CDR1 LGHDT and CDR2 YNNKEL come from the germline V gene (reference sequence). This CDR3 spans 11 amino acids.

This rearrangement joins TRBV7-2 to TRBJ2-2. The CDR3 consists of 14 residues. Germline CDR1 is SGHTA and CDR2 is FQGNSA. This CDR3 is CASSITGETGELFF.